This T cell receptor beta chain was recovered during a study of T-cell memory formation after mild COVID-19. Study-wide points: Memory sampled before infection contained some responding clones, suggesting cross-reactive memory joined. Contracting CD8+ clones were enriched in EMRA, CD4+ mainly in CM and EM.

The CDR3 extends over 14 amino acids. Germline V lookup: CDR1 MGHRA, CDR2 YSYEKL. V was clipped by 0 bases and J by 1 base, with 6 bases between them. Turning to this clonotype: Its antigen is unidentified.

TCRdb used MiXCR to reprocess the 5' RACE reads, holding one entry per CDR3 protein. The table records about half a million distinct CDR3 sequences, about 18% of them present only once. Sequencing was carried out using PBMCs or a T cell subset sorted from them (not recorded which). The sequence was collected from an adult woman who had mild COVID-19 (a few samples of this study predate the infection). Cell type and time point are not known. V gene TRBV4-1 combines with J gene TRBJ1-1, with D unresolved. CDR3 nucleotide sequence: TGCGCCAGCAGCCAAGAAGGGCGGAACACTGAAGCTTTCTTT. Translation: CASSQEGRNTEAFF.